The clone carrying this T cell receptor (beta chain) was recorded a few times. Germline trimming cut 0 bases from V and 2 bases from J; bases unmatched to any gene: 2. CDR3 length: 15 amino acids. Germline V gene data show CDR1 as MNHEY and CDR2 as SVGAGI. Sequenced by immunoSEQ multiplex PCR; TCRdb stores in-frame clones only, minus some. The sample yields some 87,000 clones, roughly 84% seen once. The data were taken from a study of glioma-infiltrating T cells after dendritic cell vaccination. The receptor comes from a human donor with glioblastoma. The chain is built from TRBV6-5 and TRBJ2-7, with 9 nucleotides matching TRBD2. The sample here was blood, taken before dendritic cell vaccination. The DNA for the CDR3 is TGTGCCAGCAGTTACTCGACTAGCGGACCCTACGAGCAGTACTTC. It translates to CASSYSTSGPYEQYF.